This T cell receptor beta chain was documented in a study of T cell repertoires in cytomegalovirus infection. Study summary: Both a matching HLA type and CMV infection were indicated by public TCR beta signatures. Study-level points and caveats: CMV-specific TCR beta clonotypes restricted by HLA-C dominated the ex vivo response. CMV carriers with the relevant HLA were identified by cumulative public TCR beta family frequency.

TCRdb used MiXCR to reprocess the reads, holding one entry per CDR3 protein. In the table there are some 390,000 distinct CDR3 sequences, about a sixth of which are singletons. This clonotype turned up a few times. Its antigen is not known. CDR1 and CDR2 (germline): MNHNY, SVGAGI (reference sequence). Trimming pared 6 bases from V and 4 bases from J, leaving 13 bases between. The CDR3 contains 14 residues. The chain recombines TRBV6-6 with TRBJ2-1; a possible D gene is TRBD1 (7 bases). The sequence derives from a human donor in good health (CMV status not recorded). Some clones in this sample may be carry-over from other donors' samples. The sequenced sample was PBMCs. This CDR3 is CASRAGQNYNEQFF. The CDR3 DNA reads as TGTGCCAGCAGGGCGGGACAGAATTACAATGAGCAGTTCTTC.